Presented here are 2 T cell receptor beta chains from one specimen sequenced in a study of response to subunit inactivated influenza vaccine. One entry per CDR3 protein, called by TCRdb with MiXCR from the RT-PCR reads. This table has more than 700,000 distinct CDR3 sequences, about 20% appearing once. The specimen comprised PBMCs from blood, sampled 4 to 6 days after vaccination. Every receptor here comes from a man aged 45-60 years who received an inactivated influenza vaccine.

This clonotype was detected only a few times. This chain joins TRBV4-3 and TRBJ2-1, with 8 bases that match TRBD2. The junction had 11 bases not matched to a gene; V was cut back by 2 bases and J by 5 bases. This CDR3 region has 17 residues. CDR1 is LGHNA, CDR2 YSLEER, per germline. The chain's CDR3 is CASSQSPSGSVHNEQFF. Here the CDR3 DNA reads TGCGCCAGCAGCCAAAGCCCTAGCGGGTCCGTCCACAATGAGCAGTTCTTC.

This chain uses TRBV15 with TRBJ1-5; D is possibly TRBD1 (6 bases). The V end was cut by 1 base, the J end by 6 bases, with 10 bases between. Per germline, CDR1 LNHNV and CDR2 YYDKDF (reference sequence). CDR3 length: 14 amino acids. The CDR3 loop is CATSRADRGQPQHF. CDR3 sequence (DNA): TGTGCCACCAGCAGAGCGGACAGAGGTCAGCCCCAGCATTTT.